This T cell receptor (beta chain) was profiled in a study of shared clonotypes between healthy human individuals. Study findings and constraints: Relative to memory subsets, naive subsets generally showed larger estimated richness. Among a handful of donors, approximately 5% of naive CD4 clonotypes were found in common. The diversity represented, both genetic and in exposure history, was limited by few donors.

In germline, CDR1 is MNHNS, CDR2 SASEGT. Trimming removed 7 bases at V and 1 base at J, with 12 bases between. The CDR3 is made up of 14 amino acids. Concerning this clone itself: Its antigen is not known.

Assay: immunoSEQ multiplex PCR; the TCRdb copy retains only in-frame clones and omits some. The table records around 1.5 million clones, around 98% of them present only once. Input material: naive CD4+ T cells sorted from blood. Noted subset: CD45RA+ positively selected. The receptor was derived from a man aged 30-40 years in good health. The V gene is TRBV6-1, the J gene TRBJ2-3, with D possibly TRBD2 on 5 matching bases. The CDR3 coding sequence is TGTGCCAGCATTACGGGGATGGGCACAGATACGCAGTATTTT. It is translated as CASITGMGTDTQYF.